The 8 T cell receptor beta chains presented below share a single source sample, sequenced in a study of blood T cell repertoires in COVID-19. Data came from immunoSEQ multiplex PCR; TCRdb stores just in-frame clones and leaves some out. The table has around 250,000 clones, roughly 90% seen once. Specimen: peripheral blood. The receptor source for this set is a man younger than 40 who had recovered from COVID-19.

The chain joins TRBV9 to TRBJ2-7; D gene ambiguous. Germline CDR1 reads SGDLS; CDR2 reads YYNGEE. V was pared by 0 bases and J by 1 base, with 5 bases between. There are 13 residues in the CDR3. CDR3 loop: CASSVGGSYEQYF. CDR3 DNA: TGTGCCAGCAGCGTAGGAGGTTCCTACGAGCAGTACTTC.

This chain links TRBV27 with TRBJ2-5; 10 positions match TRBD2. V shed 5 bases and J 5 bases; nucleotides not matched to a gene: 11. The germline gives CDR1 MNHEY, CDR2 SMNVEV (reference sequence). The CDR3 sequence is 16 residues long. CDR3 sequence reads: CASSPLSGGAGETQYF. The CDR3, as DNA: TGTGCCAGCAGTCCCTTAAGCGGGGGGGCCGGGGAGACCCAGTACTTC.

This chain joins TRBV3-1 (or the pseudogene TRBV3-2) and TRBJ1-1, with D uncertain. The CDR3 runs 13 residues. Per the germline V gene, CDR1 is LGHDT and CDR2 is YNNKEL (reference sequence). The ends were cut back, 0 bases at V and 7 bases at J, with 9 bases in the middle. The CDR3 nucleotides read TGTGCCAGCAGCCAAGATCGCACTTATGAAGCTTTCTTT. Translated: CASSQDRTYEAFF.

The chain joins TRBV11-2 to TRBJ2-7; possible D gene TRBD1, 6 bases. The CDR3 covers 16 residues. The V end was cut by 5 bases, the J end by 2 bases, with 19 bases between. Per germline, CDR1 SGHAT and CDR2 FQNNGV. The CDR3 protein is CASSPYPGQFTYEQYF. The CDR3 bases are TGTGCCAGCAGCCCGTATCCGGGACAATTCACCTACGAGCAGTACTTC.

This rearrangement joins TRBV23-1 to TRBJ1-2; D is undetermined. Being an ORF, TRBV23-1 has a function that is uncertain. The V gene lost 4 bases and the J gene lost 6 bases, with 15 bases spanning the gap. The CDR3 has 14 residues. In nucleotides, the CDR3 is TGCGCCAGCAGTCTTGTGGACTACTTGCATGGCTACACCTTC. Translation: CASSLVDYLHGYTF.

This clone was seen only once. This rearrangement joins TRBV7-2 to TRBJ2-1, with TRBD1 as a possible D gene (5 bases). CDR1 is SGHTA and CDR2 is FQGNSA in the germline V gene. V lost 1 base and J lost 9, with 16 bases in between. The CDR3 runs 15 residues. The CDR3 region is CASSLEGLVVGEQFF. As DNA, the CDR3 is TGTGCCAGCAGCTTAGAGGGGTTGGTCGTGGGTGAGCAGTTCTTC. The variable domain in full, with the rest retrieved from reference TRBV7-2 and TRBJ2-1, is GAGVSQSPSNKVTEKGKDVELRCDPISGHTALYWYRQSLGQGLEFLIYFQGNSAPDKSGLPSDRFSAERTGGSVSTLTIQRTQQEDSAVYLCASSLEGLVVGEQFFGPGTRLTVL.

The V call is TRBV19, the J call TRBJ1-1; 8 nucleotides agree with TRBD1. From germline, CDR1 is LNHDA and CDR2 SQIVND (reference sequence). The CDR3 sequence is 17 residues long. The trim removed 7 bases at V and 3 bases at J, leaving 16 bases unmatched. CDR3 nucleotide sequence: TGTGCCAGTATGACACCTACAGGGGGAGTACGGTACACTGAAGCTTTCTTT. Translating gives CASMTPTGGVRYTEAFF.

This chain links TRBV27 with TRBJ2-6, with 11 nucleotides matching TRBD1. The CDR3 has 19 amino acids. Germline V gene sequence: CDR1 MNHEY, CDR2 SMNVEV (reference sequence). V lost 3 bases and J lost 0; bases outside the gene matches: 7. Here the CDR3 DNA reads TGTGCCAGCAGTTTCCGGGACAGGGGGATAAACTCTGGGGCCAACGTCCTGACTTTC. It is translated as CASSFRDRGINSGANVLTF.